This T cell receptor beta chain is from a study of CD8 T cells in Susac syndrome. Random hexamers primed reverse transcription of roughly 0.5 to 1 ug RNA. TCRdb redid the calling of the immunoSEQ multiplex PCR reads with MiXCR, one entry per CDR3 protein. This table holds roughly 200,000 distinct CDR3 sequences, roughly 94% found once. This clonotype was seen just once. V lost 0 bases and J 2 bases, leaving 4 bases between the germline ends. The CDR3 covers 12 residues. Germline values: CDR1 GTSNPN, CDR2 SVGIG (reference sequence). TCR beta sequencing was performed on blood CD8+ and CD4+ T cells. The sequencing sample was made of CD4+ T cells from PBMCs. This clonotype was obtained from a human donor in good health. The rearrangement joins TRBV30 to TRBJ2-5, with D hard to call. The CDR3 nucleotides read TGTGCCTGGAGTGTTATTCAAGAGACCCAGTACTTC. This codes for CAWSVIQETQYF.